The source of this T cell receptor beta chain is a study of neoadjuvant anti-PD-1 for oral cavity cancer. Profiled with immunoSEQ multiplex PCR; TCRdb holds only in-frame clones, not every one. The data contain around 81,000 clones, around 80% of them singletons. The V end lost 4 bases, the J end lost 0 bases, and 14 bases lay between the germline ends. The CDR3 sequence is 16 residues long. Germline V gene sequence: CDR1 SGHRS, CDR2 YFSETQ. Patients had newly diagnosed, untreated stage II-IVA oral cavity squamous cell carcinoma. Analysis of PBMCs was direct, with no culture step. This receptor was taken from a person between 35 and 79 years old with oral cavity squamous cell carcinoma. The sample was PBMCs, taken before nivolumab (anti-PD-1) treatment. The V and J genes are TRBV5-1 and TRBJ1-3; tentative D call: TRBD1 (5 bases). The CDR3 spells CASSRGQFTSGNTIYF. The CDR3 nucleotides are TGCGCCAGCAGCCGGGGCCAGTTCACCTCTGGAAACACCATATATTTT.